These 27 T cell receptor beta chains share one sample of origin, sequenced in a study of blood T cell repertoires in COVID-19. Assay: immunoSEQ multiplex PCR; the TCRdb copy retains only in-frame clones and omits some. Of about 250,000 clones detected, 90% appear once; the ten largest clones hold 2.1%. Sequenced sample: peripheral blood. All receptors derive from a woman in her sixties or seventies with COVID-19, enrolled during active disease.

The chain has TRBV30 and TRBJ1-6; D uncertain. The CDR3 sequence is 14 residues long. From germline, CDR1 is GTSNPN and CDR2 SVGIG (reference sequence). Trimming stripped 5 bases from V and 0 bases from J, with 8 bases between. The CDR3 DNA reads TGTGCCTGGGCTCTGAGCTCCTATAATTCACCCCTCCACTTT. This codes for CAWALSSYNSPLHF.

J is TRBJ1-1 and V is TRBV5-1; D call uncertain. Germline CDR1 reads SGHRS; CDR2 reads YFSETQ. This CDR3 spans 14 amino acids. V was cut by 4 bases and J by 2 bases, with 12 bases left in between. CDR3 nucleotides: TGCGCCAGCAGCAAGGAGGCAGCTAACACTGAAGCTTTCTTT. Protein sequence: CASSKEAANTEAFF.

The chain has TRBV19 and TRBJ1-3; D is uncertain. The CDR3 runs 13 residues. Trimming cost V 1 base and J 8 bases, with 9 bases left between them. Germline V lookup: CDR1 LNHDA, CDR2 SQIVND (reference sequence). Here the CDR3 reads CASSIGTGHTIYF. CDR3 DNA: TGTGCCAGTAGTATAGGCACCGGTCACACCATATATTTT.

This chain links TRBV18 with TRBJ1-2; the D is unclear. The germline V and J ends were trimmed by 6 bases and 4 bases, with 30 bases remaining between them. This CDR3 is 19 amino acids long. The germline V gene encodes CDR1 KGHSH and CDR2 LQKENI. This chain's CDR3 is CASSPVAPLTGNRAYGYTF. CDR3 sequence (DNA): TGTGCCAGCTCCCCAGTTGCCCCACTTACGGGGAATCGTGCCTATGGCTACACCTTC.

The CDR3 DNA reads TGTGCCAGCAAGGAACAGGGGGACTCCTACGAGCAGTACTTC. This codes for CASKEQGDSYEQYF. The chain recombines TRBV6-6 with TRBJ2-7; 8 nucleotides line up with TRBD1. CDR1 and CDR2 (germline): MNHNY, SVGAGI (reference sequence). The CDR3 extends over 14 amino acids. Unmatched junction bases numbered 5, after V lost 7 bases and J lost 0 bases.

The chain links TRBV25-1 to TRBJ2-7; D might be TRBD1 (6 bases). The V and J ends lost 3 bases and 5 bases respectively, with 8 bases between them. The germline CDR1 and CDR2 sequences are MGHDK and SYGVNS. The CDR3 spans 12 residues. CDR3 sequence: CASSDRGNEQYF. CDR3 nucleotide sequence: TGTGCCAGCAGTGACAGGGGAAACGAGCAGTACTTC.

V is TRBV7-8 and J is TRBJ2-7; maybe TRBD2 (6 bases). This CDR3 contains 14 residues. Germline V lookup: CDR1 SGHVS, CDR2 FQNEAQ. Trimming took 6 bases from V and 3 from J, leaving 15 bases between them. The CDR3 DNA is TGTGCCAGCAGAACCGGGACTTCCGACTACGAGCAGTACTTC. Protein sequence: CASRTGTSDYEQYF.

The chain has TRBV12-5 and TRBJ2-1, with 7 bases aligning to TRBD1. J was trimmed by 1 base and V by 5 bases; bases with no gene match: 5. The V gene's germline CDR1 is LGHNT and CDR2 FRNRAP. The CDR3 extends over 15 amino acids. CDR3 sequence (DNA): TGTGCTAGTGGTACTACAGGGGTATCCTACAATGAGCAGTTCTTC. It specifies CASGTTGVSYNEQFF.

The rearrangement uses TRBV27 and TRBJ2-7; TRBD2 is a possible D gene (6 bases). CDR3 length: 14 amino acids. Trimming cost V 6 bases and J 7 bases, with 19 bases left between them. Per germline, CDR1 MNHEY and CDR2 SMNVEV (reference sequence). CDR3 amino acids: CASRKAGRVSEQYF. DNA of the CDR3: TGTGCCAGCAGAAAGGCGGGGCGGGTGAGTGAGCAGTACTTC.

The rearrangement joins TRBV3-1 (or the pseudogene TRBV3-2) to TRBJ1-1, with D unclear. Germline CDR1 reads LGHDT; CDR2 reads YNNKEL (reference sequence). The CDR3 consists of 14 residues. Trimming shortened V by 1 base and J by 1 base, and 7 bases separated the two germline ends. The CDR3: CASSQGSRNTEAFF. The DNA of the CDR3 is TGTGCCAGCAGCCAAGGAAGCCGGAACACTGAAGCTTTCTTT.

This clone was counted only a few times. The chain employs TRBV7-8 and TRBJ1-2; D is ambiguous. V lost 5 bases and J 4 bases, leaving 8 bases between the germline ends. The CDR3 is 12 residues long. Per germline, CDR1 SGHVS and CDR2 FQNEAQ. CDR3 DNA sequence: TGTGCCAGCAGCCCCAACAGCTATGGCTACACCTTC. Encoded protein: CASSPNSYGYTF.

This chain connects TRBV7-9 to TRBJ2-2; 7 nucleotides match TRBD1. Germline V gene data show CDR1 as SEHNR and CDR2 as FQNEAQ (reference sequence). Trimming cost V 6 bases and J 6 bases; bases outside gene matches: 7. CDR3 length: 14 amino acids. The CDR3 DNA sequence: TGTGCCAGCAGTCGACAGGGAAGGGCCGGGGAGCTGTTTTTT. Translating gives CASSRQGRAGELFF. The full variable domain, its missing parts supplied by reference TRBV7-9 and TRBJ2-2, is DTGVSQNPRHKITKRGQNVTFRCDPISEHNRLYWYRQTLGQGPEFLTYFQNEAQLEKSRLLSDRFSAERPKGSFSTLEIQRTEQGDSAMYLCASSRQGRAGELFFGEGSRLTVL.

The chain uses TRBV28 and TRBJ2-7, with D unclear. The CDR3 consists of 13 residues. Per germline, CDR1 MDHEN and CDR2 SYDVKM. Trimming removed 7 bases from V and 2 bases from J, with 12 bases in between. CDR3 nucleotide sequence: TGTGCCAGCAATCGGTACCCGCCCTACGAGCAGTACTTC. Its protein product is CASNRYPPYEQYF.

This chain uses TRBV7-3 with TRBJ2-1; tentatively, D is TRBD2 (5 bases). Trimming took 1 base from V and 8 from J, leaving 12 bases between them. The CDR3 totals 14 residues. Germline loops: CDR1 SGHTA, CDR2 FQGTGA. The CDR3 bases are TGTGCCAGCAGCTTAAATGCGGGCCGGGATGAGCAGTTCTTC. Translated, it gives CASSLNAGRDEQFF.

This clone has a handful of counts. In DNA, the CDR3 is TGTGCCATCAGCCCGACAGGTTCCAACTATGGCTACACCTTC. Protein sequence: CAISPTGSNYGYTF. The chain uses TRBV10-3 and TRBJ1-2; D perhaps matches TRBD1 (6 bases). Germline V gene lookup returns CDR1 ENHRY and CDR2 SYGVKD. This CDR3 comprises 14 residues. V shed 6 bases and J shed 2 bases, with 13 bases lying between them.

The sample holds a few counts of this clone. The gene calls are TRBV19 and TRBJ1-1; D remains ambiguous. The V gene lost 5 bases and the J gene lost 5 bases, with 15 bases spanning the gap. CDR1 and CDR2 from the germline V gene are LNHDA and SQIVND (reference sequence). CDR3 length: 14 residues. The CDR3 sequence is CASSPGIRGTEAFF. The CDR3 nucleotides read TGTGCCAGTAGTCCAGGTATAAGAGGGACTGAAGCTTTCTTT.

This chain links TRBV6-5 with TRBJ1-1; 7 nucleotides align to TRBD1. The V gene's germline CDR1 is MNHEY and CDR2 SVGAGI. This CDR3 is 12 amino acids long. The J segment lost 11 bases and the V segment lost 2 bases, leaving 5 bases of the junction unmatched. The CDR3 DNA reads as TGTGCCAGCAGTTACAGGGCACAGGGGGCTTTCTTT. Protein: CASSYRAQGAFF.

This chain uses TRBV4-3 with TRBJ1-1; 10 bases fit TRBD1. There are 15 residues in the CDR3. After removal of 3 bases from V and 4 bases from J, the junction contained 5 bases not matched to a gene. Germline CDR1 LGHNA, CDR2 YSLEER. This CDR3 is CASSHQDRGPTEAFF. CDR3 sequence (DNA): TGCGCCAGCAGCCACCAAGACAGGGGGCCCACTGAAGCTTTCTTT.

Only one count was recorded for this clone. The chain links TRBV12-1 to TRBJ1-5. TRBV12-1 is listed as a pseudogene. This CDR3 is built from 17 residues. The CDR3: CASSPSTGGGNNQPQHF. DNA of the CDR3: TGTGCCAGCAGCCCGTCGACAGGCGGGGGTAACAATCAGCCCCAGCATTTT.

The J gene is TRBJ2-1, the V gene TRBV10-3; a possible D gene is TRBD2 (5 bases). Germline CDR1 and CDR2: ENHRY and SYGVKD. The V gene lost 10 bases and the J gene lost 0 bases, with 19 bases spanning the gap. The CDR3 has 16 residues. The CDR3 here is CATLPTGKSSYNEQFF. The CDR3 DNA sequence: TGTGCCACCCTCCCTACGGGGAAGAGCTCCTACAATGAGCAGTTCTTC.

The chain couples TRBV6-6 to TRBJ2-1; 7 nucleotides align to TRBD1. The CDR3 consists of 15 residues. Germline CDR1 reads MNHNY; CDR2 reads SVGAGI (reference sequence). The junction had 8 bases not matched to a gene; V was cut back by 4 bases and J by 5 bases. The CDR3 DNA sequence: TGTGCCAGCAGTTCCCCCGGGACAGCTAACAATGAGCAGTTCTTC. Protein sequence: CASSSPGTANNEQFF.

The chain joins TRBV6-5 to TRBJ2-7; 7 nucleotides align to TRBD1. Trimming cost V 7 bases and J 7 bases; bases outside gene matches: 10. Per germline, CDR1 MNHEY and CDR2 SVGAGI. The CDR3 extends over 13 amino acids. The CDR3 DNA follows: TGTGCCAGCATTTTCGCGACAGGGACAGAGCAGTACTTC. Translation gives CASIFATGTEQYF.

The J gene is TRBJ1-1, the V gene TRBV5-1; TRBD1 is a possible D gene (6 bases). V was trimmed by 4 bases and J by 3 bases, leaving 13 bases between them. The CDR3 spans 14 residues. Per the germline V gene, CDR1 is SGHRS and CDR2 is YFSETQ. The CDR3 reads CASSPFSGDTEAFF. CDR3 DNA: TGCGCCAGCAGCCCCTTTTCAGGGGACACTGAAGCTTTCTTT.

Remarks on this clone: Within the sample, other DNA sequences also encode this same CDR3. The chain employs TRBV5-1 and TRBJ1-1; 7 bases map to TRBD1. CDR3 length: 14 amino acids. The J segment lost 0 bases and the V segment lost 3 bases, leaving 2 bases of the junction unmatched. Germline V gives CDR1 SGHRS, CDR2 YFSETQ. As DNA, the CDR3 is TGCGCCAGCAGCTCGACAGGGATGAACACTGAAGCTTTCTTT. This encodes CASSSTGMNTEAFF.

This chain uses TRBV5-6 with TRBJ1-4; 8 bases fit TRBD1. Germline loops: CDR1 SGHDT, CDR2 YYEEEE. This CDR3 contains 15 residues. V shed 2 bases and J 8 bases; nucleotides not matched to a gene: 8. CDR3 protein: CASSFSGTGNEKLFF. For the CDR3, the DNA is TGTGCCAGCAGCTTTTCCGGGACAGGCAACGAAAAACTGTTTTTT.

The chain combines TRBV20-1 with TRBJ1-3; 8 bases are shared with TRBD1. From germline, CDR1 is DFQATT and CDR2 SNEGSKA (reference sequence). V dropped 3 bases and J dropped 4; count of bases not matched to a gene: 8. The length of the CDR3 is 15 residues. The CDR3 nucleotides read TGCAGTGCTAGTCCCGGGACAGGTTCGGGAAACACCATATATTTT. Translating it yields CSASPGTGSGNTIYF.

This chain uses TRBV6-5 with TRBJ2-2; TRBD1 agrees at 9 bases. Germline CDR1 and CDR2: MNHEY and SVGAGI. V was pared by 11 bases and J by 3 bases, with 7 bases of the junction left unmatched. The CDR3 consists of 14 residues. The CDR3 nucleotides read TGTGCCGGACGGACAGGGGCGGACACCGGGGAGCTGTTTTTT. Translating it yields CAGRTGADTGELFF.